A selection of T cell receptor beta chains follows, all from one sample in a study of shared clonotypes between healthy human individuals. Generated by immunoSEQ multiplex PCR, the TCRdb table keeps only in-frame clones and is missing some. The sample has about 2.3 million clones, 85% to 95% seen once; the top ten hold 0.37%. The sequenced sample consisted of naive CD4+ T cells from PBMCs. All receptors come from a man between 18 and 29 years old in good health. Some clones in this sample may be carry-over from other donors' samples. CDR3s include the opening cysteine and the closing phenylalanine or tryptophan.

V gene,J gene,CDR3 length,CDR3 protein
TRBV5-1,TRBJ1-1,15,CASSYPDRANTEAFF
TRBV11-2,TRBJ1-1,12,CASSFPYTEAFF
TRBV6-5,TRBJ1-4,15,CASSLDSLTNEKLFF
TRBV5-1,TRBJ2-2,14,CASRSGVGTGELFF
TRBV7-2,TRBJ1-2,13,CASRLPAEGGYTF
TRBV5-1,TRBJ2-1,13,CASSLHSYNEQFF
TRBV5-6,TRBJ2-1,14,CASSKELAYNEQFF
TRBV7-2,TRBJ2-2,12,CASSSAVRELFF
TRBV18,TRBJ1-2,15,CASSPAGDSRYGYTF
TRBV19,TRBJ2-3,16,CASSPVDRRGTDTQYF
TRBV10-3,TRBJ2-2,17,CAISDHLAGGNTGELFF
TRBV19,TRBJ2-7,13,CASSLGSSYEQYF
TRBV29-1,TRBJ2-1,15,CSGQRGVSSYNEQFF
TRBV7-6,TRBJ2-3,15,CASSSEGASTDTQYF
TRBV18,TRBJ1-5,15,CASSPLANSNQPQHF
TRBV4-1,TRBJ2-3,13,CASSQRSTDTQYF
TRBV6-6,TRBJ1-5,16,CASSTRDRESNQPQHF
TRBV6-5,TRBJ1-5,15,CASSYGRGSNQPQHF
TRBV5-1,TRBJ2-2,17,CASSLTQGTGKGGELFF
TRBV10-3,TRBJ2-3,16,CAISLGLAGRGDTQYF